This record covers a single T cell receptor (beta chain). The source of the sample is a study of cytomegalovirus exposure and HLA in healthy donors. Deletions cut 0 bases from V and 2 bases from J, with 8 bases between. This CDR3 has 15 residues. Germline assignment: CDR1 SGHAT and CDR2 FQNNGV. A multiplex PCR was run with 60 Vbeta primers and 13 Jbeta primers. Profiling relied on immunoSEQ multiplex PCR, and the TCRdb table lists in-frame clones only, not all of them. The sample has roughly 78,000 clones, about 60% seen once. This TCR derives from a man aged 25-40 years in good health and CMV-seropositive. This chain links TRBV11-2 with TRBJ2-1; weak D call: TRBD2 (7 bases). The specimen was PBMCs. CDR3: CASSLERGPYNEQFF. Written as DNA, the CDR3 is TGTGCCAGCAGCTTAGAGCGGGGGCCCTACAATGAGCAGTTCTTC.